This record looks at one T cell receptor (beta chain) sequence and its context. This sample stems from a study of monozygotic twins with inflammatory bowel disease. Per germline, CDR1 SGHRS and CDR2 YFSETQ. This CDR3 is built from 15 residues. Input per TCR library consisted of roughly 4,000 ng of total RNA. With the 5' RACE reads reprocessed, TCRdb shows one record per CDR3 protein and no DNA. Across around 210,000 distinct CDR3 sequences, the top ten clones capture roughly 7.5% of the sample. The sequence was obtained from a human donor with ulcerative colitis or Crohn's disease, or a healthy co-twin of an affected twin (not recorded which). This chain connects TRBV5-1 to TRBJ2-1; TCRdb calls TRBD1, which cannot be checked without DNA. The specimen was blood. This CDR3 reads CASSETAGSYNEQFF.